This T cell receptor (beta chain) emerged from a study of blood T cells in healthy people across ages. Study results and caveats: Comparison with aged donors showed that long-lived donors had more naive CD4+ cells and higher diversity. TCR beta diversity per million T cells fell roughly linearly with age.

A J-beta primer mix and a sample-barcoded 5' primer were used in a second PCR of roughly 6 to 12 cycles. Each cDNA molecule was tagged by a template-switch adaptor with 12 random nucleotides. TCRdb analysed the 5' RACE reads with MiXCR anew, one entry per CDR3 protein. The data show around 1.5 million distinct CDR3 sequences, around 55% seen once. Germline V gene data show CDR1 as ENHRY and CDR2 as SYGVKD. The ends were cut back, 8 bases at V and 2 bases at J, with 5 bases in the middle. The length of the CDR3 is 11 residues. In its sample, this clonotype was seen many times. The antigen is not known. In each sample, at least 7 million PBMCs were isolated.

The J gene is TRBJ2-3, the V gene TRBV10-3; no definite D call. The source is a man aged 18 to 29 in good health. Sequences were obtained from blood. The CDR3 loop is CAIGITDTQYF. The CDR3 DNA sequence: TGTGCCATCGGGATCACAGATACGCAGTATTTT.